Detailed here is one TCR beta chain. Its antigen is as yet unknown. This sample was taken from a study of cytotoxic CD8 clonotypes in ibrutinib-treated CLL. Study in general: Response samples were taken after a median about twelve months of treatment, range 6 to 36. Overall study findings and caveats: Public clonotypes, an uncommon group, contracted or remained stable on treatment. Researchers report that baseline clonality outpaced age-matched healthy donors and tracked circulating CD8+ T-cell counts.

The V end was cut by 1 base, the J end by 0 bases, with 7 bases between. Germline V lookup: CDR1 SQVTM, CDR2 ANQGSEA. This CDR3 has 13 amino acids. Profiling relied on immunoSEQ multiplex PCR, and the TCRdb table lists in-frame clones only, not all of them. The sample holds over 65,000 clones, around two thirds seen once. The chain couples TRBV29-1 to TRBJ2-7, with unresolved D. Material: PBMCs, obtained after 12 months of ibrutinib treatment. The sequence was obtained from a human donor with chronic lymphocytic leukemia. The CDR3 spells CSVEGDTSYEQYF. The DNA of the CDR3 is TGCAGCGTTGAAGGCGATACCTCCTACGAGCAGTACTTC.